Following are 28 T cell receptor beta chains from one sample sequenced in a study of T cells in women clearing cervical HPV infection. Measured with immunoSEQ multiplex PCR; TCRdb has only the in-frame clones, and not every one. This sample's clone table lists roughly 42,000 clones. Sequencing input: blood buffy coat. The receptors shown here come from a woman between 18 and 75 years old with a cervical HPV16 infection that either progressed to CIN3+ or cleared (not recorded which).

About this clone: The read finishes 3 residues shy of the CDR3 end, and the germline J gene is used to complete it. The chain couples TRBV20-1 to TRBJ1-6; 9 bases agree with TRBD1. CDR3 length: 15 residues. Per the germline V gene, CDR1 is DFQATT and CDR2 is SNEGSKA (reference sequence). J was trimmed by 9 bases and V by 3 bases; bases with no gene match: 9. Partial CDR3 DNA: TGCAGTGCTAGTAATCAAGGGACAGGGCGTTCACCC. This translates into CSASNQGTGRSP. The full CDR3 reads CSASNQGTGRSPLHF.

For this clone: The read finishes 3 residues shy of the CDR3 end, and the germline J gene is used to complete it. The chain combines TRBV13 with TRBJ1-5; no clear D. V was cut by 0 bases and J by 2 bases, with 8 bases left in between. The CDR3 is made up of 15 amino acids. The V gene's germline CDR1 is PRHDT and CDR2 FYEKMQ (reference sequence). The sequenced CDR3 bases are TGTGCCAGCAGCTTAGGTGTAAGCGGCAATCAGCCC. It specifies CASSLGVSGNQP. In full, the CDR3 is CASSLGVSGNQPQHF.

About this clone: The read terminates 3 residues ahead of where the CDR3 ends, so the germline J gene completes it. The chain employs TRBV20-1 and TRBJ1-2, with D unresolved. The germline gives CDR1 DFQATT, CDR2 SNEGSKA (reference sequence). Trimming shortened V by 1 base and J by 5 bases, and 14 bases separated the two germline ends. The CDR3 length is 14 residues. CDR3 DNA, as far as it was read: TGCAGTGCTAGAGGGGGTCCCCCGGGGTATGGC. As protein: CSARGGPPGYG. The CDR3 reads in full as CSARGGPPGYGYTF.

In regard to this clone: The CDR3 is cut off 3 residues early in the read; its end comes from the germline J gene. The V call is TRBV20-1, the J call TRBJ1-5; 7 bases align to TRBD1. Trimming took 5 bases from V and 1 from J; bases not matched to a gene: 5. In germline, CDR1 is DFQATT, CDR2 SNEGSKA (reference sequence). The CDR3 runs 14 residues. The CDR3 loop is CSARDRRSNQPQHF. The sequenced part of the CDR3 DNA is TGCAGTGCTCGGGACAGACGGAGCAATCAGCCC.

Regarding this clone: Read sequence stops 3 residues before the CDR3 end, and the germline J gene provides the missing end. The V gene is TRBV5-1, the J gene TRBJ1-2; D is unresolved. The V end was cut by 0 bases, the J end by 3 bases, with 9 bases between. This CDR3 has 14 amino acids. Germline values: CDR1 SGHRS, CDR2 YFSETQ. CDR3 amino acids: CASSLGRGDYGYTF. The DNA read from the CDR3 is TGCGCCAGCAGCTTGGGGCGGGGTGACTATGGC.

As concerns this clone: The DNA ends 3 residues before the CDR3 does, and the rest of the CDR3 is filled in from the germline J gene. The genes are TRBV20-1 and TRBJ1-6; 9 bases map to TRBD1. Germline CDR1 and CDR2: DFQATT and SNEGSKA (reference sequence). J gave up 0 bases and V 6 bases, and 3 bases lay outside the gene matches. CDR3 length equals 15 residues. CDR3 DNA, as far as it was read: TGCAGTGCGGAGACAGGGGGCTCCTATAATTCACCC. Translation gives CSAETGGSYNSP. The CDR3 reads in full as CSAETGGSYNSPLHF.

CDR3 DNA (partial): TGTGCCAGCCGTGGCGGGGTTCTTGGGACG. Translated: CASRGGVLGT. The whole CDR3 region reads CASRGGVLGTQYF. The V gene is TRBV7-2, the J gene TRBJ2-3; D possibly corresponds to TRBD2 (6 bases). The observed sequence ends 3 residues before the CDR3 terminus, with the missing tail filled in from the germline J gene. Germline V gene data show CDR1 as SGHTA and CDR2 as FQGNSA. The CDR3 sequence is 13 residues long. The full variable domain, with the rest looked up from reference TRBV7-2 and TRBJ2-3, is GAGVSQSPSNKVTEKGKDVELRCDPISGHTALYWYRQSLGQGLEFLIYFQGNSAPDKSGLPSDRFSAERTGGSVSTLTIQRTQQEDSAVYLCASRGGVLGTQYFGPGTRLTVL.

CDR3 bases read: TGCAGTGCCCTCGGACAGGGGGGAGATACG. Translation gives CSALGQGGDT. The full CDR3 reads CSALGQGGDTQYF. The chain employs TRBV20-1 and TRBJ2-3; 10 bases line up with TRBD1. The CDR3 end falls 3 residues outside the read, so it is completed with the germline J gene. In germline, CDR1 is DFQATT, CDR2 SNEGSKA (reference sequence). This CDR3 is built from 13 residues. Trimming cost V 6 bases and J 5 bases; bases outside gene matches: 5.

A word on this clone: The read comes to an end 3 residues before the CDR3 does, leaving the germline J gene to fill in the end. The genes are TRBV7-7 and TRBJ1-1; 7 nucleotides line up with TRBD1. CDR3 length: 13 residues. Germline-derived CDR1 and CDR2 are SSHAT and FNYEAQ (reference sequence). V lost 3 bases and J lost 5; bases outside the gene matches: 3. CDR3 amino acids: CASSLTGRTEAFF. Partial CDR3 DNA: TGTGCCAGCAGCTTGACAGGGCGTACTGAA.

A remark on this clone: With the read ending 3 residues before the CDR3 end, the germline J gene is used to fill in that end. This chain connects TRBV5-6 to TRBJ1-1; the match to TRBD1 covers 9 bases. This CDR3 contains 15 residues. J was trimmed by 2 bases and V by 4 bases; bases with no gene match: 6. Germline values: CDR1 SGHDT, CDR2 YYEEEE. The covered CDR3 bases are TGTGCCAGCAGCCGGCGGACAGGGGCCAACACTGAA. Protein sequence: CASSRRTGANTE. The whole CDR3 protein is CASSRRTGANTEAFF. The full variable domain, completed using reference TRBV5-6 and TRBJ1-1, is DAGVTQSPTHLIKTRGQQVTLRCSPKSGHDTVSWYQQALGQGPQFIFQYYEEEERQRGNFPDRFSGHQFPNYSSELNVNALLLGDSALYLCASSRRTGANTEAFFGQGTRLTVV.

In the case of this clone: The read halts 3 residues ahead of the CDR3 end, with the missing end drawn from the germline J gene. The genes are TRBV6-4 and TRBJ1-2; possible D gene TRBD1, 5 bases. Germline CDR1 and CDR2: MRHNA and SNTAGT. The CDR3 loop spans 15 amino acids. V lost 2 bases, J lost 3 bases, and 13 bases lay in between. The CDR3 loop is CASSDHDRSDYGYTF. CDR3 DNA, as far as it was read: TGTGCCAGCAGTGACCACGACAGATCGGACTATGGC.

Remarks on this clone: The read halts 3 residues ahead of the CDR3 end, with the missing end drawn from the germline J gene. The V and J genes are TRBV9 and TRBJ2-7, with D possibly TRBD2 on 5 matching bases. This CDR3 comprises 15 residues. The V gene lost 0 bases and the J gene lost 6 bases, with 16 bases spanning the gap. CDR1 and CDR2 (germline): SGDLS, YYNGEE. The CDR3 sequence: CASSVAPGVGSEQYF. CDR3 bases read: TGTGCCAGCAGCGTAGCTCCCGGGGTGGGAAGCGAG.

Comments on this clone: The read halts 3 residues ahead of the CDR3 end, with the missing end drawn from the germline J gene. The chain links TRBV30 to TRBJ1-2; TRBD1 might be the D (5 bases). The V gene's germline CDR1 is GTSNPN and CDR2 SVGIG (reference sequence). The CDR3 sequence is 11 residues long. The chain's CDR3 is CAWSVGVGYTF. The sequenced part of the CDR3 DNA is TGTGCCTGGAGTGTAGGGGTCGGC.

To note about this clone: The CDR3 end lies 3 residues beyond the end of the read and is filled in from the germline J gene. J is TRBJ1-6 and V is TRBV19; 10 bases align to TRBD1. The trim removed 7 bases at V and 7 bases at J, leaving 4 bases unmatched. This CDR3 has 14 residues. Germline V CDR1 and CDR2: LNHDA, SQIVND (reference sequence). This CDR3 reads CASTRQGANSPLHF. Incomplete CDR3 DNA: TGTGCCAGTACCCGACAGGGGGCGAATTCACCC.

The part of the CDR3 DNA that was read is TGTGCCAGTAGGTTTGGGACTAGCACAGATACC. Protein product: CASRFGTSTDT. The complete CDR3 sequence is CASRFGTSTDTYTF. The V call is TRBV19, the J call TRBJ1-2; D is possibly TRBD1 (5 bases). With the read ending 3 residues before the CDR3 end, the germline J gene is used to fill in that end. This CDR3 spans 14 amino acids. Germline CDR1 is LNHDA and CDR2 is SQIVND (reference sequence).

About this clone: The missing CDR3 end, 3 residues past where the read stops, is filled in from the germline J gene. This rearrangement joins TRBV10-3 to TRBJ1-2; weak D call: TRBD1 (5 bases). CDR3 length equals 11 residues. Trimming took off 4 bases at V and 6 bases at J, with 6 bases between the two ends. CDR1 ENHRY and CDR2 SYGVKD come from the germline V gene. Here the CDR3 reads CAISGGDGYTF. CDR3 DNA, as far as it was read: TGTGCCATCAGTGGGGGCGATGGC.

As to this clone: Read data end 3 residues before the CDR3 end; the end is taken from the germline J gene. The chain combines TRBV4-1 with TRBJ1-4; perhaps TRBD1 as D (5 bases). Trimming shortened V by 0 bases and J by 0 bases, and 8 bases separated the two germline ends. CDR3 length: 16 amino acids. From germline, CDR1 is MGHRA and CDR2 YSYEKL. This CDR3 reads CASSQDATATNEKLFF. The CDR3 bases that were read are TGCGCCAGCAGCCAAGATGCGACAGCAACTAATGAAAAA.

As concerns this clone: The read comes to an end 3 residues before the CDR3 does, leaving the germline J gene to fill in the end. The chain recombines TRBV5-1 with TRBJ2-6, with 7 positions matching TRBD1. The CDR3 consists of 18 residues. Per germline, CDR1 SGHRS and CDR2 YFSETQ. The trim removed 1 base at V and 2 bases at J, leaving 9 bases unmatched. CDR3 DNA, as far as it was read: TGCGCCAGCAGCTTGATTTCAGGGGGTATGGCTGGGGCCAACGTC. Translated, it gives CASSLISGGMAGANV. In full, the CDR3 reads CASSLISGGMAGANVLTF.

A word on this clone: The sequence runs out 3 residues before the end of the CDR3; the remainder is reconstructed from the germline J gene. The V call is TRBV14, the J call TRBJ2-1, with unresolved D. The CDR3 covers 17 residues. The V end lost 1 base, the J end lost 0 bases, and 13 bases lay between the germline ends. Looked up from germline, CDR1 is SGHDN and CDR2 is FVKESK. CDR3 in amino acids: CASSQGMSSSSYNEQFF. The DNA read from the CDR3 is TGTGCCAGCAGCCAAGGCATGAGCTCAAGCTCCTACAATGAG.

A remark on this clone: The read gets to within 3 residues of the CDR3 end, and the germline J gene fills in the rest. The chain uses TRBV5-1 and TRBJ2-3; D not resolved. CDR3 length equals 12 residues. CDR1 SGHRS and CDR2 YFSETQ come from the germline V gene. V lost 2 bases and J 3 bases, leaving 4 bases between the germline ends. The sequenced CDR3 bases are TGCGCCAGCAGCTTCCCAACAGATACG. It encodes CASSFPTDT. The whole CDR3 protein reads CASSFPTDTQYF.

A word on this clone: The CDR3 goes on 3 residues after the read ends, and that part is filled in from the germline J gene. The V and J genes are TRBV4-1 and TRBJ1-2; D is uncertain. The CDR3 is 13 amino acids. Germline values: CDR1 MGHRA, CDR2 YSYEKL. The CDR3: CASSQVVKYGYTF. The CDR3 DNA, read in part, is TGCGCCAGCAGCCAAGTAGTAAAATACGGC.

With regard to this clone: Read data end 3 residues before the CDR3 end; the end is taken from the germline J gene. This chain joins TRBV5-4 and TRBJ2-2; D might be TRBD1 (6 bases). The CDR3 is 13 amino acids. V was shortened by 3 bases and J by 8 bases, with 11 bases between the two germline ends. Germline V gene lookup returns CDR1 SGHNT and CDR2 YYREEE (reference sequence). This chain's CDR3 is CASSSQGRGELFF. CDR3 bases read: TGTGCCAGCAGCTCACAGGGTCGGGGGGAG.

Note on this clone: The read comes to an end 3 residues before the CDR3 does, leaving the germline J gene to fill in the end. V usage is TRBV4-1 and J usage is TRBJ2-5, with D tentatively TRBD1 (5 bases). V was pared by 5 bases and J by 2 bases, with 9 bases between. The CDR3 loop spans 13 amino acids. Looked up from germline, CDR1 is MGHRA and CDR2 is YSYEKL. The CDR3 DNA, read in part, is TGCGCCAGCAGCAGGGGCAGGCAAGAGACC. Translation gives CASSRGRQET. The full-length CDR3 reads as CASSRGRQETQYF.

To note about this clone: The junction and the germline gene differ at one end; a read error may be behind it. The read finishes 3 residues shy of the CDR3 end, and the germline J gene is used to complete it. The chain joins TRBV4-2 to TRBJ2-2; 10 nucleotides align to TRBD2. Germline CDR1 LGHNA, CDR2 YNFKEQ. This CDR3 is built from 18 residues. The sequenced CDR3 bases are TGCGCCAGCACATCACAACCTAGCGGGAGTAGAAACACCGGGGAG. It translates to CASTSQPSGSRNTGE. The complete CDR3 protein is CASTSQPSGSRNTGELFF.

Comment on this clone: The observed sequence ends 3 residues before the CDR3 terminus, with the missing tail filled in from the germline J gene. The rearrangement links TRBV29-1 to TRBJ1-2; maybe TRBD1 (5 bases). The CDR3 is made up of 14 amino acids. CDR1 SQVTM and CDR2 ANQGSEA come from the germline V gene. Trimming removed 0 bases at V and 4 bases at J, with 12 bases between. The CDR3 region is CSVEEVRGGYGYTF. The DNA read from the CDR3 is TGCAGCGTTGAAGAAGTAAGGGGAGGCTATGGC. The entire variable domain, with the rest obtained from reference TRBV29-1 and TRBJ1-2, is as follows: SAVISQKPSRDICQRGTSLTIQCQVDSQVTMMFWYRQQPGQSLTLIATANQGSEATYESGFVIDKFPISRPNLTFSTLTVSNMSPEDSSIYLCSVEEVRGGYGYTFGSGTRLTVV.

A word on this clone: The read halts 3 residues ahead of the CDR3 end, with the missing end drawn from the germline J gene. The chain recombines TRBV2 with TRBJ2-5; D not resolved. This CDR3 has 13 residues. CDR1 and CDR2 from the germline V gene are SNHLY and FYNNEI. The V gene lost 7 bases and the J gene lost 0 bases, with 9 bases spanning the gap. This chain's CDR3 is CASTATNQETQYF. The part of the CDR3 DNA that was read is TGTGCCAGCACGGCGACAAACCAAGAGACC.

CDR3 residues: CASSLQGLAGETQYF. The sequenced CDR3 bases are TGTGCCAGCAGCTTACAAGGACTAGCGGGAGAGACC. The rearrangement uses TRBV7-9 and TRBJ2-5; 11 bases are a match to TRBD2. From the germline J gene comes the end of the CDR3, since the read stops 3 residues before it. Unmatched junction bases numbered 3, after V lost 2 bases and J lost 4 bases. Germline lookup yields CDR1 SEHNR and CDR2 FQNEAQ (reference sequence). The CDR3 extends over 15 amino acids.

Concerning this clone: The CDR3 goes on 3 residues after the read ends, and that part is filled in from the germline J gene. This chain links TRBV6-2 or TRBV6-3 with TRBJ2-7; a possible D gene is TRBD2 (5 bases). Trimming removed 5 bases from V and 0 bases from J, with 11 bases in between. This CDR3 contains 14 residues. The germline V gene has CDR1 MNHEY and CDR2 SVGEGT. Partial CDR3 DNA: TGTGCCAGCAGTAGCGGTGCCCCCTCCTACGAG. Residues: CASSSGAPSYE. In full, the CDR3 is CASSSGAPSYEQYF.